One and the same sample provided the 28 T cell receptor beta chains below, sequenced in a study of identical twins. MiXCR was run by TCRdb on the 5' RACE reads, yielding one entry per CDR3 protein. The repertoire has 1.5 million to 2 million distinct CDR3 sequences, 32% of them found once; the top ten carry around 0.3%. Sequences were obtained from cord blood. The receptor source for this set is a newborn girl in good health.

The V gene is TRBV5-1, the J gene TRBJ2-1, with 11 bases aligning to TRBD2. CDR1 and CDR2 (germline): SGHRS, YFSETQ. The CDR3 extends over 14 amino acids. J was trimmed by 8 bases and V by 2 bases; bases with no gene match: 3. CDR3 in amino acids: CASSFSGGAYEQFF. DNA of the CDR3: TGCGCCAGCAGCTTTAGCGGGGGGGCCTATGAGCAGTTCTTC.

The J gene is TRBJ2-2, the V gene TRBV12-3 or TRBV12-4; D might be TRBD2 (6 bases). V was clipped by 6 bases and J by 5 bases, with 13 bases between them. CDR3 length: 14 residues. Here the CDR3 DNA reads TGTGCCAGCAGCATGACTAGAACAACCGGGGAGCTGTTTTTT. Translating it yields CASSMTRTTGELFF.

For the CDR3, the DNA is TGTGCCAGCAGCCCCTGGGACGGAGCTCAGTACTTC. Translated: CASSPWDGAQYF. The rearrangement joins TRBV3-1 to TRBJ2-4; the D gene could be TRBD1 or TRBD2 (5 bases each). The CDR3 covers 12 residues. V shed 4 bases and J shed 12 bases, with 13 bases lying between them. Per the germline V gene, CDR1 is LGHDT and CDR2 is YNNKEL (reference sequence).

Remarks on this clonotype: This may come from a read error, since a much larger clone is one base off. The J gene is TRBJ2-1, the V gene TRBV11-2, with D possibly matching TRBD2 (5 bases). CDR1 and CDR2 from the germline V gene are SGHAT and FQNNGV. The V gene lost 2 bases and the J gene lost 13 bases, with 21 bases spanning the gap. The CDR3 loop spans 15 amino acids. The DNA for the CDR3 is TGTGCCAGCAGCTTAATGGGCGACGTAAGGGAGACCCAGTTCTTC. Its protein is CASSLMGDVRETQFF.

Worth noting for this clonotype: This may come from a read error, since a much larger clone is one base off. The CDR3 loop is CASSLGQIAKNTQYF. The CDR3 region has the DNA TGTGCCAGCAGTTTGGGACAGATAGCCAAAAACACTCAGTACTTC. The J gene is TRBJ2-7, the V gene TRBV28; 7 positions match TRBD1. The CDR3 extends over 15 amino acids. Germline V gene sequence: CDR1 MDHEN, CDR2 SYDVKM. V shed 3 bases and J 10 bases; nucleotides not matched to a gene: 15.

The chain joins TRBV5-6 to TRBJ2-1, with 11 bases matching TRBD2. Trimming took 0 bases from V and 6 from J; bases not matched to a gene: 8. The CDR3 loop spans 17 amino acids. Germline assignment: CDR1 SGHDT and CDR2 YYEEEE. Here the CDR3 reads CASSLALAGGPSNEQFF. The CDR3 bases are TGTGCCAGCAGCTTGGCATTAGCGGGAGGGCCAAGCAATGAGCAGTTCTTC.

V is TRBV5-1 and J is TRBJ1-1, with a weak D call TRBD1 (5 bases). Germline CDR1 is SGHRS and CDR2 is YFSETQ. V dropped 4 bases and J dropped 5 bases, with 15 bases sitting between them. The CDR3 loop spans 14 amino acids. CDR3 nucleotides: TGCGCCAGCAGCGGATTCTCGGGGGGGACTGAAGCTTTCTTT. This codes for CASSGFSGGTEAFF.

This clonotype was seen more than once but under ten times. The rearrangement links TRBV29-1 to TRBJ2-7, with 14 bases identical to TRBD2. CDR1 is SQVTM, CDR2 ANQGSEA, per germline. The CDR3 spans 15 residues. Losses at the gene ends were 1 base for V and 1 base for J; bases not matched to a gene: 0. The CDR3 loop is CSVEGTSGRSYEQYF. Here the CDR3 DNA reads TGCAGCGTTGAAGGGACTAGCGGGAGGTCCTACGAGCAGTACTTC.

The V call is TRBV10-3, the J call TRBJ2-3; the D gene is possibly TRBD1 (5 bases). Per germline, CDR1 ENHRY and CDR2 SYGVKD. V was pared by 0 bases and J by 0 bases, with 7 bases between. The CDR3 has 15 amino acids. The CDR3 reads CAISESQGSTDTQYF. The DNA for the CDR3 is TGTGCCATCAGTGAGTCGCAGGGCAGCACAGATACGCAGTATTTT.

The V call is TRBV7-9, the J call TRBJ1-6; 7 bases are shared with TRBD1. The CDR3 is 12 residues long. Germline trimming cut 9 bases from V and 10 bases from J; bases unmatched to any gene: 6. Germline V gene lookup returns CDR1 SEHNR and CDR2 FQNEAQ (reference sequence). The CDR3 region has the DNA TGTGCCAGTGACAGGGTGTTCTCACCCCTCCACTTT. Translated, it gives CASDRVFSPLHF. The complete variable domain, with remaining parts taken from reference TRBV7-9 and TRBJ1-6, reads DTGVSQNPRHKITKRGQNVTFRCDPISEHNRLYWYRQTLGQGPEFLTYFQNEAQLEKSRLLSDRFSAERPKGSFSTLEIQRTEQGDSAMYLCASDRVFSPLHFGNGTRLTVT.

The chain is built from TRBV6-1 and TRBJ2-7; the match to TRBD1 covers 11 bases. Trimming cost V 1 base and J 3 bases; bases outside gene matches: 2. Germline CDR1 and CDR2: MNHNS and SASEGT. The CDR3 extends over 15 amino acids. The CDR3 sequence: CASSEVGTGGYEQYF. CDR3 nucleotide sequence: TGTGCCAGCAGTGAAGTCGGGACAGGGGGCTACGAGCAGTACTTC.

The chain has TRBV7-2 and TRBJ1-6; D is unclear. V was cut by 1 base and J by 6 bases, with 13 bases left in between. CDR1 SGHTA and CDR2 FQGNSA come from the germline V gene. This CDR3 is built from 16 residues. The CDR3 DNA reads TGTGCCAGCAGCTTAGGCTTCAATGCGCGTAATTCACCCCTCCACTTT. It specifies CASSLGFNARNSPLHF.

The rearrangement uses TRBV20-1 and TRBJ2-7, with a tentative D call TRBD2 (6 bases). V lost 6 bases and J lost 0, with 15 bases in between. Germline CDR1 reads DFQATT; CDR2 reads SNEGSKA (reference sequence). The CDR3 length is 14 residues. The CDR3 reads CSANRDSHSYEQYF. CDR3 DNA: TGCAGTGCCAACCGGGACTCCCACTCCTACGAGCAGTACTTC.

Only a few counts were recorded for this clonotype. V and J are TRBV20-1 and TRBJ2-3, with 10 bases identical to TRBD2. The V gene end was trimmed by 5 bases and the J gene end by 2 bases; junction bases not matched to a gene: 7. Germline CDR1 and CDR2: DFQATT and SNEGSKA (reference sequence). The CDR3 spans 15 residues. The CDR3 region has the DNA TGCAGTGCTTCCCCGGGACTAGCGTCCACAGATACGCAGTATTTT. Protein product: CSASPGLASTDTQYF.

The chain recombines TRBV4-2 with TRBJ2-1; 12 bases align to TRBD2. The germline V gene encodes CDR1 LGHNA and CDR2 YNFKEQ. The CDR3 runs 19 residues. V lost 1 base and J lost 7; bases outside the gene matches: 14. The CDR3 is CASSQVSLLAGGLVNEQFF. CDR3 sequence (DNA): TGTGCCAGCAGCCAAGTGAGTCTGCTAGCGGGGGGGCTAGTGAATGAGCAGTTCTTC.

The chain carries TRBV28 and TRBJ2-3, with TRBD2 identical over 14 bases. Trimming at V came to 0 bases and at J to 7 bases, leaving 12 bases not matched to a gene. This CDR3 has 19 amino acids. From germline, CDR1 is MDHEN and CDR2 SYDVKM. The CDR3 spells CASSLWGLAGEATENTQYF. The CDR3, as DNA: TGTGCCAGCAGTTTATGGGGACTAGCGGGAGAAGCAACTGAGAATACGCAGTATTTT. The entire variable domain, with the rest obtained from reference TRBV28 and TRBJ2-3, is as follows: DVKVTQSSRYLVKRTGEKVFLECVQDMDHENMFWYRQDPGLGLRLIYFSYDVKMKEKGDIPEGYSVSREKKERFSLILESASTNQTSMYLCASSLWGLAGEATENTQYFGPGTRLTVL.

This clonotype was counted a few times. The chain links TRBV20-1 to TRBJ1-2, with D uncertain. CDR1 and CDR2 (germline): DFQATT, SNEGSKA (reference sequence). V lost 0 bases and J 5 bases, leaving 10 bases between the germline ends. The CDR3 runs 13 residues. For the CDR3, the DNA is TGCAGTGCTAGAGATCCCCTGGGATATGGCTACACCTTC. The encoded protein is CSARDPLGYGYTF.

This sequence joins TRBV7-2 and TRBJ2-2; 12 bases line up with TRBD2. In germline, CDR1 is SGHTA, CDR2 FQGNSA. J gave up 6 bases and V 0 bases, and 8 bases lay outside the gene matches. The CDR3 totals 18 residues. In nucleotides, the CDR3 is TGTGCCAGCAGCTTAGCGCGTCTAGCGGGGGGGCCATCCGGGGAGCTGTTTTTT. Its protein is CASSLARLAGGPSGELFF.

The sample holds many counts of this clonotype. The junction shows a germline mismatch at one end, possibly a read error. This chain links TRBV4-1 with TRBJ2-5, with 9 bases aligning to TRBD2. The germline V gene has CDR1 MGHRA and CDR2 YSYEKL. The CDR3 runs to 13 residues. CDR3 coding DNA: TGTGCCAGCAGCCAAGGACTAGCGGAGACCCAGTACTTC. The encoded protein is CASSQGLAETQYF.

V is TRBV15 and J is TRBJ2-7, with D possibly TRBD1 on 6 matching bases. Germline lookup yields CDR1 LNHNV and CDR2 YYDKDF (reference sequence). Between the trimmed V and J ends, which lost 3 bases and 7 bases, there was a span of 19 bases. The CDR3 is 15 amino acids. The CDR3 spells CATSRNRVTSSEQYF. The CDR3 DNA sequence: TGTGCCACCAGCAGGAACAGGGTAACCTCTAGTGAGCAGTACTTC.

This clonotype was detected a few times. V usage is TRBV5-1 and J usage is TRBJ2-5; a weak D match, TRBD1 (5 bases). The CDR3 spans 15 residues. Per germline, CDR1 SGHRS and CDR2 YFSETQ. Deletions cut 3 bases from V and 0 bases from J, with 12 bases between. The CDR3 nucleotides are TGCGCCAGCAGCTCCCTGGTGGGGCACCAAGAGACCCAGTACTTC. It codes for CASSSLVGHQETQYF.

This clonotype was found many times. The chain employs TRBV7-9 and TRBJ1-2, with D possibly being TRBD1 (5 bases). This CDR3 is 13 amino acids long. Trimming pared 5 bases from V and 4 bases from J, leaving 11 bases between. Per the germline V gene, CDR1 is SEHNR and CDR2 is FQNEAQ (reference sequence). The CDR3 DNA reads as TGTGCCAGCAGCCAAAGGGGTACCTATGGCTACACCTTC. This translates into CASSQRGTYGYTF.

This clonotype was found once. J is TRBJ2-5 and V is TRBV5-1, with TRBD2 identical over 8 bases. Trimming took 0 bases from V and 2 from J; bases not matched to a gene: 6. The CDR3 has 16 amino acids. Germline-derived CDR1 and CDR2 are SGHRS and YFSETQ. The CDR3 bases are TGCGCCAGCAGCTTGGGGACCGGACTAGCTCAAGAGACCCAGTACTTC. It translates to CASSLGTGLAQETQYF.

The chain recombines TRBV12-3 or TRBV12-4 with TRBJ1-2; D may be TRBD1 (5 bases). The CDR3 loop spans 11 amino acids. Trimming removed 7 bases from V and 9 bases from J, with 12 bases in between. In nucleotides, the CDR3 is TGTGCCAGCACCCAGGGTAGGAGCTACACCTTC. Protein: CASTQGRSYTF.

There are many counts of this clonotype. The V and J genes are TRBV6-1 and TRBJ2-1; D is uncertain. V was clipped by 3 bases and J by 4 bases, with 4 bases between them. Germline-derived CDR1 and CDR2 are MNHNS and SASEGT. This CDR3 has 12 residues. The CDR3 region is CASSDRYNEQFF. In DNA form, the CDR3 reads TGTGCCAGCAGTGACAGGTACAATGAGCAGTTCTTC.

The DNA for the CDR3 is TGCGCCAGCAGCGGATTCAGGGGGCTAGGGGAGCAGTACTTC. It is translated as CASSGFRGLGEQYF. This chain joins TRBV4-1 and TRBJ2-7; 8 bases align to TRBD1. J was trimmed by 7 bases and V by 5 bases; bases with no gene match: 10. The CDR3 is 14 amino acids. CDR1 MGHRA and CDR2 YSYEKL come from the germline V gene.

The J gene is TRBJ2-5, the V gene TRBV2; D might be TRBD1 (6 bases). The CDR3 is 13 residues long. V was pared by 8 bases and J by 7 bases, with 17 bases between. Germline values: CDR1 SNHLY, CDR2 FYNNEI. The CDR3 bases are TGTGCCAGCCTAGGGACAAGGAAGGGGACCCAGTACTTC. This sequence encodes CASLGTRKGTQYF. The complete variable domain, with remaining parts taken from reference TRBV2 and TRBJ2-5, reads EPEVTQTPSHQVTQMGQEVILRCVPISNHLYFYWYRQILGQKVEFLVSFYNNEISEKSEIFDDQFSVERPDGSNFTLKIRSTKLEDSAMYFCASLGTRKGTQYFGPGTRLLVL.

This chain connects TRBV28 to TRBJ1-2; the match to TRBD1 covers 8 bases. CDR3 length: 14 residues. V trimming: 3 bases; J trimming: 8 bases; junction bases outside the gene matches: 8. Germline lookup yields CDR1 MDHEN and CDR2 SYDVKM. The CDR3 bases are TGTGCCAGCAGTTTCCAGGCCGGGACAGGAGGCTACACCTTC. Translated, it gives CASSFQAGTGGYTF.